The TCR beta chain under discussion was sequenced for a study of T cells in Graves' hyperthyroidism and ophthalmopathy. Broader study findings: Ophthalmopathy cases were set apart from stable hyperthyroidism by a 13 V-J model.

This clonotype was observed many times. Its antigen is as yet unknown. Hyperthyroidism of Graves' type that showed no ophthalmopathy progression within 18 months was stable. V was clipped by 1 base and J by 2 bases; unmatched bases: 5. Germline CDR1 and CDR2: KGHSH and LQKENI. The CDR3 has 16 amino acids. Amplified TCR beta CDR3 regions derived from RNA transcripts. When the TCR CDR3 underwent first-round RT-PCR, the HTBI primer set was used. TCRdb fed the multiplex PCR reads into MiXCR, producing one record per CDR3 protein. The profile shows about 400,000 distinct CDR3 sequences, 14% to 15% of them singletons.

Sequencing was done on a sample of blood. The TCR was taken from a woman aged 25 to 39 with Graves' hyperthyroidism. V gene TRBV18 combines with J gene TRBJ2-5; TRBD1 matches at 9 bases. CDR3: CASSPQNGQGQETQYF. In nucleotides, the CDR3 is TGTGCCAGCTCACCACAAAATGGACAGGGGCAAGAGACCCAGTACTTC.